This T cell receptor (beta chain) was captured in a study of Ad26.COV2.S vaccination and SARS-CoV-2 variants. Treatment reported: roughly 18 received Ad26.COV2.S at low or high dose, single or two shots; about 5 received placebo; per-sample allocation not given. The samples date from day 63 after the first vaccine or placebo injection. Repertoires were generated with immunoSEQ multiplex PCR, while TCRdb's copy carries only in-frame clones and drops some. The sample records about 400,000 clones, 70% to 90% being singletons. Trimming removed 3 bases at V and 0 bases at J, with 6 bases between. The CDR3 covers 14 residues. CDR1 SEHNR and CDR2 FQNEAQ come from the germline V gene (reference sequence).

V usage is TRBV7-9 and J usage is TRBJ1-5; D gene ambiguous. The clonotype comes from a person aged 18-60 years who received the Ad26.COV2.S COVID-19 vaccine or a placebo. Sequencing was performed on peripheral blood, taken in a trial of Ad26.COV2.S vaccine versus placebo. The CDR3 coding sequence is TGTGCCAGCAGCTTGACTAATAGCAATCAGCCCCAGCATTTT. Residues: CASSLTNSNQPQHF.